Each of the 14 T cell receptor beta chains below was sequenced from the same sample in a study of cytomegalovirus exposure and HLA in healthy donors. PCR employed 60 Vbeta and 13 Jbeta primers. TCRdb keeps only in-frame clones here, not all; method: immunoSEQ multiplex PCR. The profile shows around 150,000 clones, 70% to 85% of them singletons. Sequencing was performed on PBMCs. The receptors here all came from a male donor in good health and CMV-seronegative.

This chain connects TRBV6-1 to TRBJ2-7; 11 nucleotides match TRBD1. The CDR3 extends over 15 amino acids. Germline CDR1 and CDR2: MNHNS and SASEGT. Germline trimming cut 1 base from V and 7 bases from J; bases unmatched to any gene: 6. The chain's CDR3 is CASSEGTGGPGEQYF. CDR3 nucleotides: TGTGCCAGCAGTGAAGGGACAGGGGGCCCGGGGGAGCAGTACTTC.

This chain joins TRBV11-1 and TRBJ2-7; TRBD1 matches 7 bases. Germline CDR1 and CDR2: SGHAT and FQDESV (reference sequence). V lost 4 bases, J lost 3 bases, and 9 bases stayed unmatched. The CDR3 totals 15 residues. The DNA of the CDR3 is TGTGCCAGCAGCTGGGGTGTGACAGGGCGCTACGAGCAGTACTTC. This translates into CASSWGVTGRYEQYF.

The chain uses TRBV27 and TRBJ2-7, with 9 bases that match TRBD2. V lost 4 bases to trimming and J lost 5 bases; unmatched junction nucleotides: 6. Germline V gives CDR1 MNHEY, CDR2 SMNVEV (reference sequence). This CDR3 contains 14 residues. CDR3 in DNA: TGTGCCAGCAGTTATAGCGGGAGAGGCGACGAGCAGTACTTC. Protein product: CASSYSGRGDEQYF.

The rearrangement links TRBV5-1 to TRBJ2-3; 9 bases agree with TRBD2. This CDR3 has 16 amino acids. CDR1 is SGHRS, CDR2 YFSETQ, per germline. Unmatched junction bases numbered 7, after V lost 4 bases and J lost 1 base. DNA of the CDR3: TGCGCCAGCAGCCCATTAGCGGGAGCGGGCACAGATACGCAGTATTTT. Amino acid sequence: CASSPLAGAGTDTQYF. Based on the CDR3 plus reference TRBV5-1 and TRBJ2-3, the full variable domain is KAGVTQTPRYLIKTRGQQVTLSCSPISGHRSVSWYQQTPGQGLQFLFEYFSETQRNKGNFPGRFSGRQFSNSRSEMNVSTLELGDSALYLCASSPLAGAGTDTQYFGPGTRLTVL.

J is TRBJ2-7 and V is TRBV5-1; D remains ambiguous. CDR1 is SGHRS and CDR2 is YFSETQ in the germline V gene. CDR3 size: 18 residues. Trimming cost V 0 bases and J 3 bases, with 22 bases left between them. CDR3 amino acids: CASSLAASHSVLLYEQYF. The CDR3 nucleotides are TGCGCCAGCAGCTTGGCAGCGAGCCATAGTGTGTTACTCTACGAGCAGTACTTC.

This clone came up once. The genes are TRBV7-9 and TRBJ2-4, with D uncertain. The germline V and J ends were trimmed by 1 base and 0 bases, with 4 bases remaining between them. Germline V gene data show CDR1 as SEHNR and CDR2 as FQNEAQ (reference sequence). This CDR3 has 14 residues. CDR3 in amino acids: CASSLGLAKNIQYF. The DNA for the CDR3 is TGTGCCAGCAGCTTAGGACTAGCCAAAAACATTCAGTACTTC.

For the CDR3, the DNA is TGCGCCAGCTTCGGCGGACAGAGTAACACTGAAGCTTTCTTT. This gives the protein CASFGGQSNTEAFF. The gene calls are TRBV5-1 and TRBJ1-1, with D tentatively TRBD1 (6 bases). The V gene's germline CDR1 is SGHRS and CDR2 YFSETQ. Trimming stripped 7 bases from V and 2 bases from J, with 15 bases between. CDR3 length equals 14 residues.

The V gene is TRBV28, the J gene TRBJ2-7; 8 bases are a match to TRBD1. CDR1 and CDR2 from the germline V gene are MDHEN and SYDVKM. CDR3 length: 13 amino acids. The CDR3 DNA is TGTGGGGTTGACAGGGGCCCGACCTACGAGCAGTACTTC. Protein sequence: CGVDRGPTYEQYF.

The rearrangement joins TRBV7-8 to TRBJ2-7; D perhaps matches TRBD1 (5 bases). Trimming stripped 5 bases from V and 0 bases from J, with 14 bases between. Germline-derived CDR1 and CDR2 are SGHVS and FQNEAQ. The CDR3 is made up of 15 amino acids. In nucleotides, the CDR3 is TGTGCCAGCAGCCGGCAGTCGACAGACTCCTACGAGCAGTACTTC. Translated: CASSRQSTDSYEQYF.

This clone was counted a few times. The chain carries TRBV29-1 and TRBJ1-3; TRBD1 agrees at 10 bases. This CDR3 spans 14 amino acids. V gave up 6 bases and J gave up 2 bases; unmatched junction bases: 4. Germline V gives CDR1 SQVTM, CDR2 ANQGSEA. DNA for the CDR3: TGCAGCGTAGCCGGGACAGGGGCTGGAAACACCATATATTTT. It is translated as CSVAGTGAGNTIYF.

This chain connects TRBV28 to TRBJ2-7; D is possibly TRBD2 (6 bases). V was cut by 2 bases and J by 4 bases, with 12 bases left in between. Germline assignment: CDR1 MDHEN and CDR2 SYDVKM. The CDR3 extends over 14 amino acids. DNA for the CDR3: TGTGCCAGCAGTTTACGCGCTGGGAGGTACGAGCAGTACTTC. Amino acid sequence: CASSLRAGRYEQYF.

V gene TRBV9 combines with J gene TRBJ2-5, with a weak D call TRBD1 (6 bases). The CDR3 is made up of 14 amino acids. Germline V lookup: CDR1 SGDLS, CDR2 YYNGEE. The V gene lost 2 bases and the J gene lost 2 bases, with 10 bases spanning the gap. In DNA form, the CDR3 reads TGTGCCAGCAGCGTGTTCACAGGGCAAGAGACCCAGTACTTC. Translation: CASSVFTGQETQYF.

V gene TRBV9 combines with J gene TRBJ1-1; maybe TRBD1 (6 bases). This CDR3 is 12 amino acids long. CDR1 and CDR2 (germline): SGDLS, YYNGEE. The ends were cut back, 4 bases at V and 8 bases at J, with 12 bases in the middle. Here the CDR3 reads CASSPGQSEAFF. As DNA, the CDR3 is TGTGCCAGCAGCCCAGGACAGAGCGAAGCTTTCTTT.

V gene TRBV2 combines with J gene TRBJ2-2; TRBD1 agrees at 8 bases. CDR1 is SNHLY, CDR2 FYNNEI, per germline. The V gene end was trimmed by 5 bases and the J gene end by 3 bases; junction bases not matched to a gene: 8. The CDR3 extends over 16 amino acids. The CDR3 DNA reads as TGTGCCAGCAGTACCTGGACAGGGAAGGACACCGGGGAGCTGTTTTTT. It yields the protein CASSTWTGKDTGELFF.